These 2 T cell receptor beta chains share one sample of origin, sequenced in a study of vaccination effects on CD4 cells after COVID-19. These TCRs are of unknown antigen specificity. Sequencing in the ViraFEST assay came after antigen-specific CD4+ T cells had been expanded with viral peptide pools, which were used to stimulate PBMC. Having been cultured for 10 days, the cells underwent CD4+ T cell isolation. Vaccine recipients had no previous SARS-CoV-2 infection; their nucleocapsid antibodies were negative. Method: immunoSEQ multiplex PCR; TCRdb's copy keeps in-frame clones and lacks some. The sample lists approximately 21,000 clones, 68% occurring once. The specimen comprised CD4+ T cells from PBMCs cultured with HCoV-NL63 spike peptides, sampled before COVID-19 vaccination. These receptors were obtained from a human donor who received a COVID-19 vaccine.

The chain combines TRBV3-1 (or the pseudogene TRBV3-2) with TRBJ2-7; no clear D gene. V lost 0 bases, J lost 2 bases, and 8 bases lay in between. This CDR3 contains 14 residues. Germline V lookup: CDR1 LGHDT, CDR2 YNNKEL (reference sequence). CDR3 coding DNA: TGTGCCAGCAGCCAAGATCGGCTCCCCTACGAGCAGTACTTC. This encodes CASSQDRLPYEQYF.

V is TRBV19 and J is TRBJ1-3; D unresolved. This CDR3 spans 14 amino acids. CDR1 and CDR2 (germline): LNHDA, SQIVND (reference sequence). The V gene lost 7 bases and the J gene lost 0 bases, with 10 bases spanning the gap. CDR3 coding DNA: TGTGCCAGTACCCGCAGGAGCTCTGGAAACACCATATATTTT. Protein: CASTRRSSGNTIYF.